This T cell receptor beta chain was sequenced for a study of T cells in Graves' hyperthyroidism and ophthalmopathy. This clonotype was found a few times. Antigen unknown. Uncontrolled infection, other autoimmune disease, pregnancy and lactation each barred patients from inclusion. Whole-study findings and limits: Most clonotypes expanded in the thyroid (above 0.001) were also present in blood. Classification by a 13 V-J model distinguished ophthalmopathy from stable hyperthyroidism. With a median lead of approximately 6.4 months before onset, the model predicted ophthalmopathy.

There were TCR beta CDR3 regions amplified from RNA transcripts. The HTBI set primed first-round TCR CDR3 RT-PCR. A single record per CDR3 protein comes from TCRdb applying MiXCR to the multiplex PCR reads. The sample lists about 300,000 distinct CDR3 sequences; 15% to 20% were seen once. The CDR3 contains 20 residues. CDR1 is MNHGY and CDR2 is SVAAGI in the germline V gene. V lost 4 bases and J 1 base, leaving 29 bases between the germline ends. The receptor was derived from a man under 40 with Graves' hyperthyroidism. The chain recombines TRBV6-9 with TRBJ2-7; possibly TRBD1 for D (7 bases). The sequencing input was blood. The CDR3 sequence: CASSFPKVAGQSSKSYEQYF. CDR3 bases: TGTGCCAGCAGTTTTCCTAAGGTGGCGGGACAGTCCTCCAAATCCTACGAGCAGTACTTC.